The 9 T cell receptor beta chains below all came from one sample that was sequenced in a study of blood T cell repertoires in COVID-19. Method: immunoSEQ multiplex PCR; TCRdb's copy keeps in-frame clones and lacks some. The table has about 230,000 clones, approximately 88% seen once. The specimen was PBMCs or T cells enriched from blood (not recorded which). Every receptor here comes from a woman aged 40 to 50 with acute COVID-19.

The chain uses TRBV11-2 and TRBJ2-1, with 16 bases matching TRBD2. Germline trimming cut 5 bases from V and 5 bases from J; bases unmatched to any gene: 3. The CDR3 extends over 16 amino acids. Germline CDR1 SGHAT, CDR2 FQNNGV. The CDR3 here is CASSLGLAGGNNEQFF. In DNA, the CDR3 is TGTGCCAGCAGCCTGGGACTAGCGGGAGGGAACAATGAGCAGTTCTTC.

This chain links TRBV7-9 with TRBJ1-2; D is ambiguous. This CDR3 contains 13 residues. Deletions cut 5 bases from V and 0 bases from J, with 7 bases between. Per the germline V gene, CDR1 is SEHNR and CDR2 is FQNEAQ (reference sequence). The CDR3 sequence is CASSQQANYGYTF. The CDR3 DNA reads TGTGCCAGCAGCCAGCAGGCTAACTATGGCTACACCTTC.

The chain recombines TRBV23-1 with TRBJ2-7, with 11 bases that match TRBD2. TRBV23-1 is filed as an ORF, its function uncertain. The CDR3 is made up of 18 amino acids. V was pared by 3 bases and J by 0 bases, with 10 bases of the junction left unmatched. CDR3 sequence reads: CASSHPRFGTSGSYEQYV. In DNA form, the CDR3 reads TGCGCCAGCAGTCATCCCCGTTTTGGGACTAGCGGCTCCTACGAGCAGTACGTC.

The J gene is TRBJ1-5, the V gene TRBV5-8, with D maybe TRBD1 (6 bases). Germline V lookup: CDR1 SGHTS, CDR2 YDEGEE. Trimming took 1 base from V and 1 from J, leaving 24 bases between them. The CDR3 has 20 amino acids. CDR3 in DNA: TGTGCCAGCAGCTTGTATCATGGGGGCGTCGTCGATCTGAGCAATCAGCCCCAGCATTTT. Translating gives CASSLYHGGVVDLSNQPQHF.

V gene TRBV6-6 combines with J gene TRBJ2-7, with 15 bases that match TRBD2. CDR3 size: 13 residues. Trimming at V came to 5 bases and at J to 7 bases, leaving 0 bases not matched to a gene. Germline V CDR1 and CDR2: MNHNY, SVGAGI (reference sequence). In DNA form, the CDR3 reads TGTGCCAGCAGTGGACTAGCGGGAGGGGAGCAGTACGTC. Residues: CASSGLAGGEQYV.

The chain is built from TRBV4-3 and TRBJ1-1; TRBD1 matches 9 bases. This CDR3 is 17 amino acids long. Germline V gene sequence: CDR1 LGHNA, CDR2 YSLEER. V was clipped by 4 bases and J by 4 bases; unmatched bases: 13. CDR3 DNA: TGCGCCAGCAGCCGAGAGATCACAGGGGGCGCGGGCACTGAAGCTTTCTTT. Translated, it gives CASSREITGGAGTEAFF.

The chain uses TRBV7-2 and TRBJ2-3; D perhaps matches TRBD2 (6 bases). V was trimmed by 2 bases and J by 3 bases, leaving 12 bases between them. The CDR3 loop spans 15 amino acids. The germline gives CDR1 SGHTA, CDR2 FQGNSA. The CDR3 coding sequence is TGTGCCAGCAGCTTACAGCGGGTCGGTACAGATACGCAGTATTTT. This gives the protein CASSLQRVGTDTQYF.

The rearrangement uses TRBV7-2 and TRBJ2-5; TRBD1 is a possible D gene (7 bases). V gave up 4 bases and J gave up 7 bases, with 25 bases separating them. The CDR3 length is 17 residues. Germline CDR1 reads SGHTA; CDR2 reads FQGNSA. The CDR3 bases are TGTGCCAGCAGCTCCAGGGGGGCGGGACCCCACTACGGGACCCAGTACTTC. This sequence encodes CASSSRGAGPHYGTQYF.

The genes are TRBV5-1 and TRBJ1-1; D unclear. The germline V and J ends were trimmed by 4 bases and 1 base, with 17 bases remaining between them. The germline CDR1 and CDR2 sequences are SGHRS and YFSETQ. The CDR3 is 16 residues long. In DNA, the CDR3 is TGCGCCAGCAGCGTCGACTCTCCTAAAACGAACACTGAAGCTTTCTTT. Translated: CASSVDSPKTNTEAFF.